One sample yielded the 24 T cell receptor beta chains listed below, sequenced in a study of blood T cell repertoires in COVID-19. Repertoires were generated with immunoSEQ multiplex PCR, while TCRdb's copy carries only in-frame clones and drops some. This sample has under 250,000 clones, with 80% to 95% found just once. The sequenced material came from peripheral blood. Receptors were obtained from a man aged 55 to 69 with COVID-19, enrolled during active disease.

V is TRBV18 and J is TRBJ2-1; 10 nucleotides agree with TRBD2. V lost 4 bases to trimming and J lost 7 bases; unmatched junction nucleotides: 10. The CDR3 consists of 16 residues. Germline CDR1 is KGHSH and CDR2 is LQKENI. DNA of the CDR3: TGTGCCAGCTCACGCTCCGGGACTAGCGCAGGGAATGAGCAGTTCTTC. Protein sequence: CASSRSGTSAGNEQFF.

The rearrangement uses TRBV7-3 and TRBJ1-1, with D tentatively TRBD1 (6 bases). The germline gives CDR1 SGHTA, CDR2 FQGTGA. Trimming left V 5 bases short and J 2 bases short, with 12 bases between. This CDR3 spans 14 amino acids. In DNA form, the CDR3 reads TGTGCCAGCAGCCCAGGGGTCACAAACACTGAAGCTTTCTTT. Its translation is CASSPGVTNTEAFF.

The CDR3 loop reads CASSPRAGVRTDTQYF. CDR3 DNA: TGTGCCAGCAGCCCTCGAGCAGGGGTCCGCACAGATACGCAGTATTTT. The J gene is TRBJ2-3, the V gene TRBV6-2 or TRBV6-3, with D tentatively TRBD1 (6 bases). Trimming stripped 6 bases from V and 1 base from J, with 17 bases between. This CDR3 has 16 residues. The germline gives CDR1 MNHEY, CDR2 SVGEGT.

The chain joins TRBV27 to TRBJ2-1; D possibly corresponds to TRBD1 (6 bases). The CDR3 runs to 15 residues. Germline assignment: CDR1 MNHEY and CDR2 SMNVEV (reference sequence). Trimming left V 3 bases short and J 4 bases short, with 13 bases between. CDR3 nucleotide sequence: TGTGCCAGCAGTTTTAACAGGGCAGCATACAATGAGCAGTTCTTC. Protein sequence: CASSFNRAAYNEQFF.

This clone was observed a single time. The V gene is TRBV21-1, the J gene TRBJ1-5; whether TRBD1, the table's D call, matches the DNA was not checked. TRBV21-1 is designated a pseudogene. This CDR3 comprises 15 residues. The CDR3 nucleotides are TGTGCCAGCAGCAACGTTGGGGGCGCGGATCAGCCCCAGCATTTT. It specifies CASSNVGGADQPQHF.

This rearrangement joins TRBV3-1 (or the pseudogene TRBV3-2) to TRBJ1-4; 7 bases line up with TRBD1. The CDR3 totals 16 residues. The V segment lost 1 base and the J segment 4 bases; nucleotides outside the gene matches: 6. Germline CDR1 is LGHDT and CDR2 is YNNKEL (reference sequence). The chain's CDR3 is CASSQGGRGDNEKLFF. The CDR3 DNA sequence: TGTGCCAGCAGCCAAGGTGGCAGGGGGGATAATGAAAAACTGTTTTTT.

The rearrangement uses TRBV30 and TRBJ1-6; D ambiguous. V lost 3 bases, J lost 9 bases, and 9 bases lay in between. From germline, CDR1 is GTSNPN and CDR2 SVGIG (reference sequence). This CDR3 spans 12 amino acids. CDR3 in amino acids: CAWREGTSPLHF. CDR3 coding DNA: TGTGCCTGGAGGGAGGGTACTTCACCCCTCCACTTT.

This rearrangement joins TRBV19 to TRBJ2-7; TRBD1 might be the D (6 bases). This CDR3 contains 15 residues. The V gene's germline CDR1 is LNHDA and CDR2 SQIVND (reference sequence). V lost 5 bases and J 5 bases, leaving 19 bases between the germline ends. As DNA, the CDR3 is TGTGCCAGTAGTTTAGTTCCGGGGACAACGAACGAGCAGTACTTC. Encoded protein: CASSLVPGTTNEQYF.

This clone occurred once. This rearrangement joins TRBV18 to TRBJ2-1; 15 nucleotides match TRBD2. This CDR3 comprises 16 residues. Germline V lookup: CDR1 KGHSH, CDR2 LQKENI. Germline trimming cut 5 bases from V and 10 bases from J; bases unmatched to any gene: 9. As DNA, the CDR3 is TGTGCCAGCTCATCTAAGGGACTAGCGGGAGGAAACGAGCAGTTCTTC. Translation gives CASSSKGLAGGNEQFF.

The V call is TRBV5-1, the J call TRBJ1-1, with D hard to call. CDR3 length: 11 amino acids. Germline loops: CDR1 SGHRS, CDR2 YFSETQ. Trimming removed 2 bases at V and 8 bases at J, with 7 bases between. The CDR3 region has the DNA TGCGCCAGCAGCTTTGAGAAAGAAGCTTTCTTT. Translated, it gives CASSFEKEAFF.

The CDR3 region is CASSPATGTGELFF. The CDR3 nucleotides read TGTGCCAGCTCACCAGCGACAGGTACCGGGGAGCTGTTTTTT. The chain uses TRBV18 and TRBJ2-2, with D perhaps TRBD1 (6 bases). Trimming shortened V by 2 bases and J by 5 bases, and 9 bases separated the two germline ends. CDR3 length: 14 residues. Germline CDR1 and CDR2: KGHSH and LQKENI. The variable domain in full, completed from reference TRBV18 and TRBJ2-2, reads NAGVMQNPRHLVRRRGQEARLRCSPMKGHSHVYWYRQLPEEGLKFMVYLQKENIIDESGMPKERFSAEFPKEGPSILRIQQVVRGDSAAYFCASSPATGTGELFFGEGSRLTVL.

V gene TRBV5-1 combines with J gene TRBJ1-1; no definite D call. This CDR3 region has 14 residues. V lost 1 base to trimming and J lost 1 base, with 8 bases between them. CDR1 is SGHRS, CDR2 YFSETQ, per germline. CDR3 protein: CASSLSGPNTEAFF. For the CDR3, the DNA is TGCGCCAGCAGCTTGAGTGGCCCGAACACTGAAGCTTTCTTT.

The CDR3 DNA reads TGTGCCAGCGGGACTAGCGGGAGGGCCCGGGTCGGGGAGCTGTTTTTT. This codes for CASGTSGRARVGELFF. V gene TRBV7-3 combines with J gene TRBJ2-2, with 16 bases fitting TRBD2. The germline V gene has CDR1 SGHTA and CDR2 FQGTGA. The CDR3 contains 16 residues. Germline trimming cut 8 bases from V and 7 bases from J; bases unmatched to any gene: 7.

CDR3: CASSEIGATNEKLFF. In nucleotides, the CDR3 is TGTGCCAGCAGTGAAATCGGTGCAACTAATGAAAAACTGTTTTTT. The chain carries TRBV28 and TRBJ1-4; D ambiguous. Trimming stripped 5 bases from V and 0 bases from J, with 10 bases between. The V gene's germline CDR1 is MDHEN and CDR2 SYDVKM. CDR3 size: 15 residues.

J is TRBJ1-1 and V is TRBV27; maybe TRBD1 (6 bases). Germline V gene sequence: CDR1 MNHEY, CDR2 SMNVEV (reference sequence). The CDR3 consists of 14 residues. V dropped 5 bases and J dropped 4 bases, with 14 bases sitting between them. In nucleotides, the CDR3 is TGTGCCAGCAGTCCGGACGGGGGGCGCACTGAAGCTTTCTTT. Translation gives CASSPDGGRTEAFF.

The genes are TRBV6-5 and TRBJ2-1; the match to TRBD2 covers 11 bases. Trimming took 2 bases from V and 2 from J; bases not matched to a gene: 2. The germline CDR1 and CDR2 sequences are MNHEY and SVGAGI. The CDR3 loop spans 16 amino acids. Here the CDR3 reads CASSYVSGGAYNEQFF. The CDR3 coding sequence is TGTGCCAGCAGTTACGTTAGCGGGGGGGCCTACAATGAGCAGTTCTTC.

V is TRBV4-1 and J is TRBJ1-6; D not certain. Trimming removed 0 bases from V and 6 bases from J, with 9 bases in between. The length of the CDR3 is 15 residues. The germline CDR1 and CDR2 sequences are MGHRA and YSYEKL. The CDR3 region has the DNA TGCGCCAGCAGCCAAGATTCGAGCCCTAATTCACCCCTCCACTTT. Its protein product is CASSQDSSPNSPLHF.

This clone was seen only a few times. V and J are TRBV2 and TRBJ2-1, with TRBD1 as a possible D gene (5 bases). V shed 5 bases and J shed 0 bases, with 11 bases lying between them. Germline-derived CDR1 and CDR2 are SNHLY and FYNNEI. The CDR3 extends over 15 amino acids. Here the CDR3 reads CASSPTVSSYNEQFF. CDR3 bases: TGTGCCAGCAGTCCGACAGTAAGCTCCTACAATGAGCAGTTCTTC.

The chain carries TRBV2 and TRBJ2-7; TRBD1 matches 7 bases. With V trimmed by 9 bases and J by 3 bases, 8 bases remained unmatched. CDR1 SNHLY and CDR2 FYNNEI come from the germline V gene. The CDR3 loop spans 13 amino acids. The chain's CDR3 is CASLGTADYEQYF. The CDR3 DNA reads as TGTGCCAGTCTCGGGACAGCCGACTACGAGCAGTACTTC.

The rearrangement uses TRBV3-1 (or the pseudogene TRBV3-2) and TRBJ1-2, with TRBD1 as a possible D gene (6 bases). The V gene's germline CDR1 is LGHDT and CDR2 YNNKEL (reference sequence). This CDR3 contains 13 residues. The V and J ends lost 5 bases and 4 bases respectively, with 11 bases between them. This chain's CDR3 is CASSARTAYGYTF. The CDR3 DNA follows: TGTGCCAGCAGCGCCCGGACAGCCTATGGCTACACCTTC.

The CDR3 is CASSFVGLTSGRLTGELFF. DNA for the CDR3: TGTGCCAGCAGCTTCGTGGGGCTGACTAGCGGGAGACTCACCGGGGAGCTGTTTTTT. This chain joins TRBV7-3 and TRBJ2-2; 12 nucleotides align to TRBD2. The CDR3 loop spans 19 amino acids. With V trimmed by 3 bases and J by 4 bases, 12 bases remained unmatched. Germline V lookup: CDR1 SGHTA, CDR2 FQGTGA. Filled out from reference TRBV7-3 and TRBJ2-2, the complete variable domain reads GAGVSQTPSNKVTEKGKYVELRCDPISGHTALYWYRQSLGQGPEFLIYFQGTGAADDSGLPNDRFFAVRPEGSVSTLKIQRTERGDSAVYLCASSFVGLTSGRLTGELFFGEGSRLTVL.

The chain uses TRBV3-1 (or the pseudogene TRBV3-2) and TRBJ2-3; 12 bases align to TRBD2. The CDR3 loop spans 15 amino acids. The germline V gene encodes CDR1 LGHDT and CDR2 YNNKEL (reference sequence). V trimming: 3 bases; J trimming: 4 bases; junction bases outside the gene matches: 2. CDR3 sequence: CASSHTSGGPDTQYF. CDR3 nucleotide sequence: TGTGCCAGCAGCCACACTAGCGGGGGGCCAGATACGCAGTATTTT.

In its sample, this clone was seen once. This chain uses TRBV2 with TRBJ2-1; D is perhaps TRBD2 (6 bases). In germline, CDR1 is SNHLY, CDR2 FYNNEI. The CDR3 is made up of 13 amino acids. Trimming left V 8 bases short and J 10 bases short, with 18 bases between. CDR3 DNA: TGTGCCAGCCATAACCCCGGGACTCAAGAGCAGTTCTTC. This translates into CASHNPGTQEQFF.

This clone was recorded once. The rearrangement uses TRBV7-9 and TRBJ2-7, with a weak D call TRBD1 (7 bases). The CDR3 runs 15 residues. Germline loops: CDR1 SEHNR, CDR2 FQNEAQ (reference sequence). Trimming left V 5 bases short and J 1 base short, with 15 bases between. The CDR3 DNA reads TGTGCCAGCAGCAACCAGGGGGGACCGTCCTACGAGCAGTACTTC. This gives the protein CASSNQGGPSYEQYF. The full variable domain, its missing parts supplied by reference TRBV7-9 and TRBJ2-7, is DTGVSQNPRHKITKRGQNVTFRCDPISEHNRLYWYRQTLGQGPEFLTYFQNEAQLEKSRLLSDRFSAERPKGSFSTLEIQRTEQGDSAMYLCASSNQGGPSYEQYFGPGTRLTVT.